This TCR beta chain stems from a study of CD8 T cells in ankylosing spondylitis. Study-wide results and caveats: In ankylosing spondylitis blood, a motif of about eight highly homologous TCR beta variants appeared characteristic.

With molecular barcodes, quantitative 5'-RACE was used to make the TCR beta libraries. TCRdb re-called the 5' RACE reads with MiXCR, one entry per CDR3 protein. Of 650,000 to 800,000 distinct CDR3 sequences listed, under 20% are singletons. This clonotype was observed a few times. What it recognizes is unknown. This CDR3 is 15 amino acids long. V was trimmed by 7 bases and J by 5 bases, leaving 18 bases between them. The genes are TRBV12-3 or TRBV12-4 and TRBJ2-1; D might be TRBD2 (5 bases). The sequenced sample consisted of blood, either unsorted or a sorted T cell fraction (not recorded which). The sequence was collected from a male donor with ankylosing spondylitis. This CDR3 reads CASTQRAYPDNEQFF. The CDR3 DNA reads as TGTGCCAGCACCCAGAGGGCCTACCCCGACAATGAGCAGTTCTTC.